This record covers a single T cell receptor beta chain. Its cognate antigen is unknown. The data were obtained in a study of monozygotic twins with inflammatory bowel disease. TCRdb reprocessed the 5' RACE reads and reports one entry per CDR3 protein, with no DNA. The data include 120,000 to 150,000 distinct CDR3 sequences; the top ten clones carry 2% to 3%. General study points: Researchers report that IBD patients shared fewer clonotypes with others than healthy twins, especially amid disease activity.

The CDR3 runs 15 residues. Germline V gene lookup returns CDR1 SGHRS and CDR2 YFSETQ. The specimen sequenced was blood. The genes are TRBV5-1 and TRBJ1-4; TCRdb picks TRBD1, but there is no DNA to check that call. This clonotype was sampled from a human donor with ulcerative colitis or Crohn's disease, or a healthy co-twin of an affected twin (not recorded which). This CDR3 reads CASSFSGVANEKLFF.